This TCR beta chain derives from a study of cytomegalovirus exposure and HLA in healthy donors. The PCR had 60 Vbeta and 13 Jbeta primers. The data were produced by immunoSEQ multiplex PCR, yet TCRdb's version contains in-frame clones alone and is incomplete. The sample table sets out approximately 140,000 clones. CDR1 is LNHDA, CDR2 SQIVND, per germline (reference sequence). V was clipped by 7 bases and J by 0 bases, with 10 bases between them. This CDR3 region has 14 residues. What was sequenced was PBMCs. The receptor was isolated from a woman aged 40 to 50 in good health and CMV-seronegative. V gene TRBV19 combines with J gene TRBJ1-3; a weak D match, TRBD1 (5 bases). The CDR3 bases are TGTGCCAGTACCCCTCAGGGCTCTGGAAACACCATATATTTT. It specifies CASTPQGSGNTIYF.